This T cell receptor (beta chain) is drawn from a study of beta chain features in type 1 diabetes (dated by TCRdb to 2017 to 2018). Study-wide context: Mean age, gender distribution, total cell number and subset yield were not different between patients and healthy donors. Whereas all 30 or so donors provided naive and central memory subsets, regulatory and stem cell-like memory subsets were isolated from just 8 patients and roughly eight healthy donors. A total of under 140,000,000 sorted cells were examined across all samples, and the number of cells per subset was strongly correlated with RNA yield. In the study, TCRB repertoires of sorted circulating CD4+ T cell subsets from recently diagnosed type 1 diabetes patients were compared with those of matched healthy donors. The full study reports these points: The naive, central memory and regulatory TCRB repertoires appeared to resemble one another more closely among patients than among healthy donors. In all four CD4+ subsets, TCRB CDR3 length was moderately but significantly shorter in type 1 diabetes patients. Because cDNA rather than genomic DNA was sequenced, highly expressing activated cells could have been over-represented, although no difference in activation and CD3 levels was found between groups. Shorter templates might be favored by PCR, yet because patient and control samples were amplified and corrected together, any such skew would affect both groups equally. Fewer insertions and more nucleotide deletions at VDJ recombination sites were observed in patients with type 1 diabetes, implying thymic rearrangement abnormalities. Only small numbers of individuals were included in the HLA sub-analyses, which left unresolved whether HLA type had any influence on TCRB rearrangement.

From each donor, a single peripheral blood sample of around 120 mL on average was drawn into heparinised tubes. Naive, central memory, regulatory and stem cell-like memory CD4+ T cells were sorted on a BD FACSAria II using a panel including CD45RO, CCR7, CD25, CD127, CD95 and CD27. All sorted populations exceeded 95% purity. PBMCs were isolated immediately by Lymphoprep density gradient centrifugation and stained directly without culture. To minimize batch effects, samples were stained and sorted in pairs, one healthy donor with one patient per experiment. The CDR3 covers 14 residues, taking in both the cysteine and the phenylalanine. The sequence is cut down to CDR3 DNA, 42 bases in frame from base 1. CDR1 MDHEN and CDR2 SYDVKM were looked up in the germline V gene. V is trimmed back by 6 bases and J by 2 bases, and the junction contains 4 bases that no gene match accounts for. As concerns this clone: The antigen it binds to is not known. The sample holds no much larger clone one base away, and base qualities are not on file.

The entire amount of isolated RNA was reverse transcribed using the High Capacity cDNA Reverse Transcription Kit, so the sequenced TCRB transcripts were expressed ones. Naive, central memory and regulatory T cell samples underwent deep immunoSEQ sequencing, averaging roughly 3.4 million total reads per sample. Sorted cells were lysed in RLT buffer and RNA was extracted with DNase-treated RNeasy Micro or Mini kits, depending on cell number. To prevent cross-contamination, every cell subset was processed on its own, while patient and healthy donor samples were processed together. The immunoSEQ multiplex PCR was used to amplify TCRB sequences from cDNA, generating 87-bp fragments that spanned the CDR3 region. Amplicons were sequenced on the Illumina HiSeq platform. Under the source paper's analysis protocol: PCR bias was corrected computationally using synthetic template baselines, and reads within Hamming distance 2 were collapsed, with unmergeable singletons discarded. Reads were aligned against IMGT so that V, D and J genes, CDR3 length and insertions or deletions at six rearrangement sites could be assigned. Within each subset, clonotype counts were normalized to sorted cell number, after which true diversity and Gini coefficients were computed with the tcR R package. Repertoire sharing was quantified using the overlap coefficient calculated on TCRB nucleotide sequences. As a proxy for the pre-selection repertoire, out-of-frame TCRB sequences from naive cells were analyzed. TCRdb took over this immuneACCESS table, retaining in-frame rearrangements with V and J assigned. Such tables are incomplete; in checked studies, under half of the missing clones stem from an unresolved V gene, and the remainder is unexplained. The V and J calls and the clone size are those of that table, but D and trimming were determined from the DNA. This sample holds around 450,000 clones; about an eighth were observed only once. Of the sample, 0.046% is held by the ten largest clones.

The sequenced material came from naive CD4+ T cells from blood. The cell subset or site label corresponds to: true naive CD4+ T cells. The chain employs TRBV28 and TRBJ1-5, with TRBD1 matching 7 junction bases. The receptor was isolated from a woman aged 18-30 years in good health. The DNA reads as follows: TGTGCCAGCAGCAGGACAGGTGGCAATCAGCCCCAGCATTTT. This gives the protein CASSRTGGNQPQHF.